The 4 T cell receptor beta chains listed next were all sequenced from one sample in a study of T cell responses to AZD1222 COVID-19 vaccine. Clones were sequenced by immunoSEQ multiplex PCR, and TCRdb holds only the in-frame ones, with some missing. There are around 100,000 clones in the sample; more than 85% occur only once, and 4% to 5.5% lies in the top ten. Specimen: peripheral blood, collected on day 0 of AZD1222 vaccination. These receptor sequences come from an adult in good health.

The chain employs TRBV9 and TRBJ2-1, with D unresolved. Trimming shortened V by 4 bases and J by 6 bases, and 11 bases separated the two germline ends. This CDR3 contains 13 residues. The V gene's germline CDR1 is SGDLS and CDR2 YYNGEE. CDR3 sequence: CASSPPVSNEQFF. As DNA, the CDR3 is TGTGCCAGCAGCCCACCCGTAAGCAATGAGCAGTTCTTC.

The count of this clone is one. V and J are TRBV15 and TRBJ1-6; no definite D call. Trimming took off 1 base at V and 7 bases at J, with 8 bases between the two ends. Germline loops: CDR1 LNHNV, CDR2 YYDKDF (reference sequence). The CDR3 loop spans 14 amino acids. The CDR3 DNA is TGTGCCACCAGCAGAGGACGGCTCAATTCACCCCTCCACTTT. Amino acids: CATSRGRLNSPLHF.

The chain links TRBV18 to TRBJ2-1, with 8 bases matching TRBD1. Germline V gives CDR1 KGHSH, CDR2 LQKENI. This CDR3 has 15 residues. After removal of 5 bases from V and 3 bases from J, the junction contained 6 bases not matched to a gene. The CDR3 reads CASSSQGGNYNEQFF. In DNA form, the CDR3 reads TGTGCCAGCTCATCACAGGGGGGAAACTACAATGAGCAGTTCTTC.

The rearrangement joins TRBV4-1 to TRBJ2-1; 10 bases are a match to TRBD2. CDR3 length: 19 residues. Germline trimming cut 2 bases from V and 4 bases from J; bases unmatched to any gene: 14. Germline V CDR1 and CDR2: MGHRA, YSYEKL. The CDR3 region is CASSQRTSGLSKEYNEQFF. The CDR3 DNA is TGCGCCAGCAGCCAAAGGACTAGCGGCCTATCAAAGGAGTACAATGAGCAGTTCTTC.